The rows below give T cell receptor beta chains drawn from one sample of a study of blood T cell repertoires in COVID-19. This table comes from immunoSEQ multiplex PCR, and its TCRdb copy is limited to in-frame clones, with some not included. The sample has about 250,000 clones; about nine tenths are singletons. Material for sequencing was PBMCs or T cells enriched from blood (not recorded which). All receptors come from a woman aged 18-29 years who had recovered from COVID-19. The CDR3 runs from the conserved cysteine through the conserved F or W. D genes are given only for firm matches. Where a row states a size, it is once, few, many or the class of an expanded clone; other rows omit it.

clone_size,d_call,j_call,v_call,cdr3_length,cdr3_aa,cdr3_nt
once,NA,TRBJ2-1,TRBV15,18,CATSRDYLGDSSYNEQFF,TGTGCCACCAGCAGAGATTATTTAGGAGACAGCTCCTACAATGAGCAGTTCTTC
NA,NA,TRBJ1-6,TRBV6-2/TRBV6-3,16,CASSPPRQGSNSPLHF,TGTGCCAGCAGCCCTCCGCGTCAGGGTTCCAATTCACCCCTCCACTTT
few,NA,TRBJ1-6,TRBV27,15,CASTEEADAHSPLHF,TGTGCCAGCACCGAAGAAGCGGACGCACATTCACCCCTCCACTTT
NA,NA,TRBJ1-4,TRBV4-2,14,CASSPPGANEKLFF,TGTGCCAGCAGCCCCCCGGGGGCTAATGAAAAACTGTTTTTT
NA,NA,TRBJ1-1,TRBV15,16,CATSREGRGMNTEAFF,TGTGCCACCAGCAGAGAAGGGCGGGGGATGAACACTGAAGCTTTCTTT
few,NA,TRBJ1-1,TRBV21-1,18,CASSIQGGRADTGTEAFF,TGTGCCAGCAGCATACAAGGGGGTAGGGCAGATACAGGCACTGAAGCTTTCTTT
once,NA,TRBJ2-7,TRBV29-1,12,CSVATGSYEQYF,TGCAGCGTTGCGACAGGTTCCTACGAGCAGTACTTC
NA,NA,TRBJ1-6,TRBV7-9,12,CATRQNNSPLHF,TGTGCCACTAGACAGAATAATTCACCCCTCCACTTT
few,NA,TRBJ2-7,TRBV7-8,13,CASSLDNLYEQYF,TGTGCCAGCAGCTTAGACAACCTCTACGAGCAGTACTTC
NA,NA,TRBJ2-2,TRBV11-3,15,CASSSDSMAPGELFF,TGTGCCAGCAGCTCGGACTCAATGGCTCCCGGGGAGCTGTTTTTT
once,NA,TRBJ2-1,TRBV7-9,13,CASSETGIQEQFF,TGTGCCAGCAGCGAAACAGGGATCCAGGAGCAGTTCTTC
NA,NA,TRBJ1-1,TRBV7-9,13,CASSPRGGTEAFF,TGTGCCAGCAGCCCCCGGGGGGGCACTGAAGCTTTCTTT
NA,NA,TRBJ2-7,TRBV28,14,CASKVTGHSYEQYF,TGTGCCAGCAAGGTGACAGGTCACTCCTACGAGCAGTACTTC
NA,NA,TRBJ2-2,TRBV2,15,CASSRQETNTGELFF,TGTGCCAGCAGTCGACAGGAAACGAACACCGGGGAGCTGTTTTTT
NA,TRBD1,TRBJ1-4,TRBV28,17,CASSQPGQGASNEKLFF,TGTGCCAGCAGTCAGCCCGGACAGGGGGCGTCTAATGAAAAACTGTTTTTT
NA,NA,TRBJ1-6,TRBV28,13,CASRPTGVSPLHF,TGTGCCAGCAGACCTACCGGGGTATCACCCCTCCACTTT
NA,TRBD1,TRBJ1-6,TRBV18,13,CASSPDRVSPLHF,TGTGCCAGCTCACCAGACAGGGTGTCACCCCTCCACTTT
NA,NA,TRBJ1-2,TRBV7-2,16,CASSLPSNQGRNGYTF,TGTGCCAGCAGCTTACCCTCTAATCAGGGGCGAAACGGCTACACCTTC
NA,TRBD1,TRBJ2-5,TRBV27,13,CASGRDRQETQYF,TGTGCCAGCGGCCGGGACAGACAAGAGACCCAGTACTTC
once,NA,TRBJ1-5,TRBV2,14,CASSEELRGQPQHF,TGTGCCAGCAGTGAGGAGTTAAGGGGTCAGCCCCAGCATTTT
NA,TRBD1,TRBJ2-7,TRBV3-1/TRBV3-2,16,CASSFSGTGPLYEQYF,TGTGCCAGCAGCTTCTCCGGGACAGGCCCACTCTACGAGCAGTACTTC
few,NA,TRBJ2-2,TRBV9,15,CASSPITGPTGELFF,TGTGCCAGCAGCCCCATCACAGGGCCCACCGGGGAGCTGTTTTTT
NA,TRBD1,TRBJ1-2,TRBV27,18,CASSLFPFLDRGTGGYTF,TGTGCCAGCAGTTTATTCCCCTTCCTCGACAGGGGCACGGGTGGCTACACCTTC
NA,NA,TRBJ2-1,TRBV4-1,16,CASSQDAFGRRNEQFF,TGCGCCAGCAGCCAAGATGCATTTGGTCGGCGGAATGAGCAGTTCTTC
NA,NA,TRBJ1-2,TRBV7-9,15,CASSLAPTSAYGYTF,TGTGCCAGCAGCTTAGCGCCGACATCGGCCTATGGCTACACCTTC
NA,NA,TRBJ1-1,TRBV6-5,12,CASWRTNTEAFF,TGTGCCTCGTGGAGGACGAACACTGAAGCTTTCTTT
NA,NA,TRBJ1-6,TRBV7-8,12,CASGRGGTPLHF,TGTGCCAGCGGGCGTGGGGGGACACCCCTCCACTTT
once,NA,TRBJ1-1,TRBV4-1,17,CASSPEGDPNLNTEAFF,TGCGCCAGCAGCCCCGAGGGAGACCCGAACCTGAACACTGAAGCTTTCTTT
NA,NA,TRBJ1-2,TRBV4-1,16,CASSPAAARPNYGYTF,TGCGCCAGCAGCCCCGCCGCTGCCAGGCCCAACTATGGCTACACCTTC
NA,NA,TRBJ1-2,TRBV14,16,CASSQDGGHVWGGYTF,TGTGCCAGCAGCCAAGATGGGGGACATGTCTGGGGTGGCTACACCTTC
NA,NA,TRBJ1-1,TRBV3-1/TRBV3-2,17,CASSPTRREDMNTEAFF,TGTGCCAGCAGCCCTACCCGGCGAGAGGACATGAACACTGAAGCTTTCTTT
NA,TRBD2,TRBJ2-5,TRBV6-1,15,CASSEEASGRVPQYF,TGTGCCAGCAGTGAAGAGGCTAGCGGGAGAGTCCCCCAGTACTTC
NA,TRBD1,TRBJ2-5,TRBV27,15,CASVPDREWLETQYF,TGTGCCAGCGTCCCGGACAGGGAATGGTTAGAGACCCAGTACTTC
once,NA,TRBJ2-2,TRBV6-6,16,CASTNRTYKNTGELFF,TGTGCCAGCACTAACAGGACGTATAAGAACACCGGGGAGCTGTTTTTT
NA,NA,TRBJ2-3,TRBV15,15,CATSRGSVPTDTQYF,TGTGCCACCAGCAGAGGTAGCGTCCCCACAGATACGCAGTATTTT
NA,NA,TRBJ1-1,TRBV5-1,14,CASSSLDSNTEAFF,TGCGCCAGCAGCTCCCTGGACAGTAACACTGAAGCTTTCTTT
NA,NA,TRBJ2-7,TRBV5-1,13,CASSLGPGDEQYF,TGCGCCAGCAGCTTGGGTCCGGGGGACGAGCAGTACTTC
NA,NA,TRBJ2-5,TRBV25-1,14,CASSEYKRKETQYF,TGTGCCAGCAGTGAATATAAGCGGAAAGAGACCCAGTACTTC
once,NA,TRBJ2-3,TRBV7-3,15,CASSVKIAGTDTQYF,TGTGCCAGCAGCGTGAAGATCGCCGGGACAGATACGCAGTATTTT
NA,TRBD1,TRBJ1-5,TRBV27,14,CASGPGQGGQPQHF,TGTGCCAGCGGACCGGGACAGGGGGGCCAGCCCCAGCATTTT
once,TRBD2,TRBJ2-5,TRBV9,14,CASSASGAQETQYF,TGTGCCAGCAGCGCGAGCGGGGCTCAAGAGACCCAGTACTTC
NA,NA,TRBJ2-3,TRBV5-1,16,CASSPGRGSGTDTQYF,TGCGCCAGCAGCCCTGGGCGGGGTTCGGGCACAGATACGCAGTATTTT
many,TRBD2,TRBJ2-3,TRBV9,17,CASSTSGSGASTDTQYF,TGTGCCAGCAGCACTAGCGGGAGCGGGGCTAGCACAGATACGCAGTATTTT
NA,TRBD2,TRBJ2-3,TRBV5-4,15,CASSSASGSTDTQYF,TGTGCCAGCAGTTCCGCTAGCGGGAGCACAGATACGCAGTATTTT
NA,NA,TRBJ2-3,TRBV5-4,15,CASSSPSGNTDTQYF,TGTGCCAGCAGCTCCCCAAGCGGAAACACAGATACGCAGTATTTT
NA,NA,TRBJ2-1,TRBV7-9,13,CASSPPSYNEQFF,TGTGCCAGCAGCCCTCCCTCCTACAATGAGCAGTTCTTC
NA,NA,TRBJ2-3,TRBV29-1,11,CSVPRTDTQYF,TGCAGCGTCCCCAGGACAGATACGCAGTATTTT
NA,TRBD1,TRBJ1-2,TRBV18,13,CASSPSRGLGYTF,TGTGCCAGCTCTCCGTCCAGGGGGCTCGGCTACACCTTC
NA,TRBD2,TRBJ2-1,TRBV4-2,16,CASSQDGTSAYNEQFF,TGTGCCAGCAGCCAAGATGGGACTAGCGCCTACAATGAGCAGTTCTTC
NA,NA,TRBJ1-2,TRBV7-9,12,CASLEGAYGYTF,TGTGCCAGCCTGGAGGGCGCCTATGGCTACACCTTC
NA,TRBD2,TRBJ2-1,TRBV5-1,13,CASTGTTNLEQFF,TGCGCCAGCACCGGGACTACCAACTTAGAGCAGTTCTTC
NA,TRBD1,TRBJ1-2,TRBV2,15,CASVAGTGLSYGYTF,TGTGCCAGCGTAGCCGGGACAGGGCTTTCCTATGGCTACACCTTC
NA,TRBD1,TRBJ2-1,TRBV9,16,CASSVGQGSSYNEQFF,TGTGCCAGCAGCGTAGGACAGGGAAGCTCCTACAATGAGCAGTTCTTC
NA,TRBD1,TRBJ2-1,TRBV11-3,13,CASSLERGQEQFF,TGTGCCAGCAGCTTAGAAAGGGGGCAAGAGCAGTTCTTC